This TCR beta chain was found in a study of blood T cell repertoires in COVID-19. CDR3 length: 15 amino acids. The V segment lost 4 bases and the J segment 4 bases; nucleotides outside the gene matches: 5. Per germline, CDR1 MDHEN and CDR2 SYDVKM. This clone was observed once. As handled by the study authors: From reference gene primer amplification, estimates of nucleated cell counts were derived. This table comes from immunoSEQ multiplex PCR, and its TCRdb copy is limited to in-frame clones, with some not included. From that table come the V and J calls and clone size; the DNA was used to work out D and trimming. Of fewer than 300,000 clones in the sample, about 70% are singletons; the top ten hold around 3.2%.

The sequenced sample consisted of peripheral blood. The chain joins TRBV28 to TRBJ1-5, with TRBD1 matching over 9 bases. The sequence was collected from a woman older than 75 with acute or convalescent COVID-19. In DNA, the CDR3 is TGTGCCAGCAGTTCTGGACAGGGGTCTAATCAGCCCCAGCATTTT. This gives the protein CASSSGQGSNQPQHF.